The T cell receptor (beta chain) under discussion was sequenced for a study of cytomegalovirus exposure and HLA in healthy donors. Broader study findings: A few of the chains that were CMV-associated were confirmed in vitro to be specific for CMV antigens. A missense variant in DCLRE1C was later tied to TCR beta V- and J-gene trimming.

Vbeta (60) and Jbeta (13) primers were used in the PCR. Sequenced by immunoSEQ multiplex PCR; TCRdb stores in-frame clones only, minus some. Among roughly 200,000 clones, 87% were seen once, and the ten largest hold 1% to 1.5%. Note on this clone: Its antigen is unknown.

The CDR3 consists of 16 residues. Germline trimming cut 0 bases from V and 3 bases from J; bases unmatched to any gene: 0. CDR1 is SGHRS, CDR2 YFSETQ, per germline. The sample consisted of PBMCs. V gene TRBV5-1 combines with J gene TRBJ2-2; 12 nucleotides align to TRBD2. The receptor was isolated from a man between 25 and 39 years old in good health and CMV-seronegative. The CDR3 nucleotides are TGCGCCAGCAGCTTGGGGACTAGCGGGGACACCGGGGAGCTGTTTTTT. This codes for CASSLGTSGDTGELFF.